Sequencing of this TCR beta chain was carried out in a study of graft-versus-host responses after intestinal transplantation. On the study more broadly: Recipients uniformly received anti-thymocyte globulin induction, followed by tacrolimus and steroids for roughly 3 years.

Regarding this clone: This CDR3 is also generated by other DNA sequences in the sample.

The CDR3 has 14 amino acids. Between the trimmed V and J ends, which lost 6 bases and 3 bases, there was a span of 14 bases. CDR1 is SNHLY and CDR2 is FYNNEI in the germline V gene. Assay used: immunoSEQ multiplex PCR; TCRdb lists only in-frame clones, some missing. The sample holds 62,000 or so clones, 70% to 90% seen once. The TCR was taken from a human patient who received an intestinal transplant, so some T cells may come from the graft donor. This rearrangement joins TRBV2 to TRBJ1-1; D is unresolved. Sequenced material: PBMCs, taken 26 days after transplant. The CDR3 bases are TGTGCCAGCAGCGACCGGGGAGGGTACACTGAAGCTTTCTTT. This translates into CASSDRGGYTEAFF.